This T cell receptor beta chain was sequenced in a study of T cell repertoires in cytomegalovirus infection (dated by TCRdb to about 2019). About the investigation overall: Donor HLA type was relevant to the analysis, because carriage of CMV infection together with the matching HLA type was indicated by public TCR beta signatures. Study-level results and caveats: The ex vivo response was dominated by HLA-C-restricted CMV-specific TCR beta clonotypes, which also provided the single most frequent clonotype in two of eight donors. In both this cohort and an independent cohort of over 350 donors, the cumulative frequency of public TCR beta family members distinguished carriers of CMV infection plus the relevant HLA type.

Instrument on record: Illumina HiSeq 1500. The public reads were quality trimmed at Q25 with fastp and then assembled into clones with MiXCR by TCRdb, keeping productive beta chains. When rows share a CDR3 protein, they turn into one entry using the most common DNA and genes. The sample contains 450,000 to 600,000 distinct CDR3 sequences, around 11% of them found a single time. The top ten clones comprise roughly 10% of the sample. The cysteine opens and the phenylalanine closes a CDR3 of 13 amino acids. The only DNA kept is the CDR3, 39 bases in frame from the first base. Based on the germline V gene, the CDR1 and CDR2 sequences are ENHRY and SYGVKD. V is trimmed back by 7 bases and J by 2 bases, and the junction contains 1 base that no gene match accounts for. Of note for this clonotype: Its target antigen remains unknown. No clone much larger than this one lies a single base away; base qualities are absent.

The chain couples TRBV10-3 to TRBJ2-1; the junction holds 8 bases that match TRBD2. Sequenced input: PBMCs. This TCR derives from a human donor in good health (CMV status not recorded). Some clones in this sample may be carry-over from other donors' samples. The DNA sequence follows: TGTGCCATCAAAGCGGGAGCCTACAATGAGCAGTTCTTC. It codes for CAIKAGAYNEQFF.